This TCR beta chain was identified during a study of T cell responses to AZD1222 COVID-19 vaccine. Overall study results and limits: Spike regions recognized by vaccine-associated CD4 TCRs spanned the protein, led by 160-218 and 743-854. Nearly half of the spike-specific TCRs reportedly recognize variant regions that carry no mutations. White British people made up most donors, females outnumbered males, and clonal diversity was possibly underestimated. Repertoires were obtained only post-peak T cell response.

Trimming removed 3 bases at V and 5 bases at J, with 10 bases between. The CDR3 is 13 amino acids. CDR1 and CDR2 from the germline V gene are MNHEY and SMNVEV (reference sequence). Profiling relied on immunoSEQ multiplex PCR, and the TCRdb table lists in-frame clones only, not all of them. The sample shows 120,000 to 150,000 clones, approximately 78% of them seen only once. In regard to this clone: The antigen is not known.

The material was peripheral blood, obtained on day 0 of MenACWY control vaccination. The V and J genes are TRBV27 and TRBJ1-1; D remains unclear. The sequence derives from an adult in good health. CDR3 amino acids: CASSLGRSTEAFF. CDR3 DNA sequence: TGTGCCAGCAGTTTGGGAAGGTCGACTGAAGCTTTCTTT.